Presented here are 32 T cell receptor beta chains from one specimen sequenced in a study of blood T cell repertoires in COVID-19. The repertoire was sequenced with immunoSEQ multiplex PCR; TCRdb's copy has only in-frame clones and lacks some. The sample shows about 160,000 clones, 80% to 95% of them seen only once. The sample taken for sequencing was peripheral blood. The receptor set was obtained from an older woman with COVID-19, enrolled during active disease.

CDR3 bases: TGTGCCAGCAGCCGGGGCGCAGGGTGGGCCGGGGAGCTGTTTTTT. This translates into CASSRGAGWAGELFF. The chain links TRBV14 to TRBJ2-2, with D perhaps matching TRBD1 (5 bases). The CDR3 runs 15 residues. Germline CDR1 and CDR2: SGHDN and FVKESK. Trimming pared 4 bases from V and 6 bases from J, leaving 15 bases between.

In DNA, the CDR3 is TGTGCCAGCAGGGATACAGGGGCACCTAACTATGGCTACACCTTC. It is translated as CASRDTGAPNYGYTF. V and J are TRBV6-5 and TRBJ1-2, with 7 bases identical to TRBD1. J was trimmed by 0 bases and V by 6 bases; bases with no gene match: 7. The germline gives CDR1 MNHEY, CDR2 SVGAGI. There are 15 residues in the CDR3.

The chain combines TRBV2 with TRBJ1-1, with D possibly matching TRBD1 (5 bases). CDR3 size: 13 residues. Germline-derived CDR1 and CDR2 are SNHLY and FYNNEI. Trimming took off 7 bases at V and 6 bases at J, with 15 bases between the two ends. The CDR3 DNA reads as TGTGCCAGCACCACCCTACCGGGGGCTGAAGCTTTCTTT. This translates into CASTTLPGAEAFF.

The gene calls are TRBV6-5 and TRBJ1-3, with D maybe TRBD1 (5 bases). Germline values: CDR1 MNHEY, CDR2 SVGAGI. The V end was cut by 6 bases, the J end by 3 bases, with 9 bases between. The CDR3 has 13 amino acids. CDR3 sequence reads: CASSPRVGNTIYF. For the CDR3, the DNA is TGTGCCAGCAGCCCCAGGGTTGGAAACACCATATATTTT.

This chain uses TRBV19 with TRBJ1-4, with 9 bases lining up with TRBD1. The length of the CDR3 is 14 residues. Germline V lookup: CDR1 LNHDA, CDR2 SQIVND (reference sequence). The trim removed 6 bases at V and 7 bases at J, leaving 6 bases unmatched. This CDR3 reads CASRLDRGSEKLFF. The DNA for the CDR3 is TGTGCCAGTAGACTGGACAGGGGATCTGAAAAACTGTTTTTT.

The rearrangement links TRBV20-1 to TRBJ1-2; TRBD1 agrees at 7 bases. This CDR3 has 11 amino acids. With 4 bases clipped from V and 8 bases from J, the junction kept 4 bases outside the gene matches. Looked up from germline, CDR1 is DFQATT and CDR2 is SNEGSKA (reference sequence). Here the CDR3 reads CSATTGAGYTF. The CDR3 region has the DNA TGCAGTGCTACAACAGGGGCCGGCTACACCTTC.

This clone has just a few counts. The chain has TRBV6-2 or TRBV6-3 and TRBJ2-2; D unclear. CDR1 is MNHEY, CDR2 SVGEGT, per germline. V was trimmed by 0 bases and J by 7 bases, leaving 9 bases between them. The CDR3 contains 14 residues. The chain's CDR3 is CASSYSRQNGELFF. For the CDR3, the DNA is TGTGCCAGCAGTTACTCGAGGCAGAACGGGGAGCTGTTTTTT.

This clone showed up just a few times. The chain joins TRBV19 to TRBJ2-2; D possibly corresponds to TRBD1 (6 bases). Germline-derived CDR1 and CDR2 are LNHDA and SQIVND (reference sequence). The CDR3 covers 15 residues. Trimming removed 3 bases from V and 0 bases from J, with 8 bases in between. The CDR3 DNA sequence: TGTGCCAGTAGTATTGAGGGGGCGAACACCGGGGAGCTGTTTTTT. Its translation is CASSIEGANTGELFF.

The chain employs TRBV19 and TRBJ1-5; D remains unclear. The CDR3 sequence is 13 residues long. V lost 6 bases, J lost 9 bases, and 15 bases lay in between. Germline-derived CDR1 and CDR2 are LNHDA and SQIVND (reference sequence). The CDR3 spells CASRSALRSPQHF. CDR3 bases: TGTGCCAGTAGATCCGCCCTGAGATCGCCCCAGCATTTT.

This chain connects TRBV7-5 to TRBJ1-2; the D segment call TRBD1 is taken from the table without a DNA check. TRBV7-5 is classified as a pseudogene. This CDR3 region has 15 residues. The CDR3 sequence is CARSLGYSQGNGYTF. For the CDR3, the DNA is TGTGCCAGAAGCTTAGGATATTCGCAGGGCAATGGCTACACCTTC.

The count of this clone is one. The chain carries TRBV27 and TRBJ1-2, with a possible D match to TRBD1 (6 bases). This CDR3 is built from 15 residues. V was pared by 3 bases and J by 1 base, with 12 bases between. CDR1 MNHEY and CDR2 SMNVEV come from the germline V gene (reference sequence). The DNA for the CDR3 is TGTGCCAGCAGTTTCTCGACAGGTCATAACTATGGCTACACCTTC. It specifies CASSFSTGHNYGYTF.

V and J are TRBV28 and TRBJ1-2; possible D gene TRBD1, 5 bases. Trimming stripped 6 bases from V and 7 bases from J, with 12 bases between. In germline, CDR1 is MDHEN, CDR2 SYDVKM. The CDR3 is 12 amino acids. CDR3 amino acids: CASREQGRGYTF. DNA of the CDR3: TGTGCCAGCAGAGAGCAGGGTCGTGGCTACACCTTC.

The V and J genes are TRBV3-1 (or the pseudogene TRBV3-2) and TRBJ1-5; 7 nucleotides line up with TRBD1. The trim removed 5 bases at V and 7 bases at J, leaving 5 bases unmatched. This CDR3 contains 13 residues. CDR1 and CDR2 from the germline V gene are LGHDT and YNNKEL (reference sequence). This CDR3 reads CASSRGPGQPQHF. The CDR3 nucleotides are TGTGCCAGCAGCAGGGGGCCAGGGCAGCCCCAGCATTTT.

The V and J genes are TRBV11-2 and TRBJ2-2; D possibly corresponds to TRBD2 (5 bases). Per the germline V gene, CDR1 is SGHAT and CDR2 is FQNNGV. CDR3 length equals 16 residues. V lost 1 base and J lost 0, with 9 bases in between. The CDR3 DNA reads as TGTGCCAGCAGCTTAGGGGCTAGCCCGAACACCGGGGAGCTGTTTTTT. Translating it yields CASSLGASPNTGELFF.

CDR3: CASSGTGGYGYTF. As DNA, the CDR3 is TGTGCCAGCAGCGGAACAGGGGGGTATGGCTACACCTTC. This sequence joins TRBV7-3 and TRBJ1-2; TRBD1 matches at 8 bases. Trimming at V came to 5 bases and at J to 5 bases, leaving 4 bases not matched to a gene. This CDR3 spans 13 amino acids. Germline V CDR1 and CDR2: SGHTA, FQGTGA.

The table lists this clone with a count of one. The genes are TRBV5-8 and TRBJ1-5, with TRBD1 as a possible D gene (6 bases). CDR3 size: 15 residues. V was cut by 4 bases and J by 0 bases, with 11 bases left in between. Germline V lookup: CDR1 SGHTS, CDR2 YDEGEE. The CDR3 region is CASSVVQGSNQPQHF. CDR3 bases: TGTGCCAGCAGCGTAGTACAGGGTAGCAATCAGCCCCAGCATTTT.

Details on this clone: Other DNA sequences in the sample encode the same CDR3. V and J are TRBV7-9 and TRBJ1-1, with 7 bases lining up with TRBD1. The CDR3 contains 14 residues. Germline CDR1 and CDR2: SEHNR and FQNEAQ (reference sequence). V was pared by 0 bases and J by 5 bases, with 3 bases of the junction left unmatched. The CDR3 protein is CASSLAPGGTEAFF. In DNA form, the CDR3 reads TGTGCCAGCAGCTTAGCACCAGGGGGGACTGAAGCTTTCTTT.

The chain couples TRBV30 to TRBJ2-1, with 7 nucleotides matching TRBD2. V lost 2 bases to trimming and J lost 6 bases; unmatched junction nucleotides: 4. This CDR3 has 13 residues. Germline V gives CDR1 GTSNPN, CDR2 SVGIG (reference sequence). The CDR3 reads CAWSNPGGNEQFF. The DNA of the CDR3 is TGTGCCTGGAGTAATCCGGGGGGCAATGAGCAGTTCTTC. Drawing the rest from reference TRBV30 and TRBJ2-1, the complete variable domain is SQTIHQWPATLVQPVGSPLSLECTVEGTSNPNLYWYRQAAGRGLQLLFYSVGIGQISSEVPQNLSASRPQDRQFILSSKKLLLSDSGFYLCAWSNPGGNEQFFGPGTRLTVL.

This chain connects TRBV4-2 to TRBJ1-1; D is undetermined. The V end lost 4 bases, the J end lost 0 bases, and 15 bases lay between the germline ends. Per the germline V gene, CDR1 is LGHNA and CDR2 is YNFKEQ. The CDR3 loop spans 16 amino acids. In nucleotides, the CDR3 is TGTGCCAGCAGCCCGCACCCAAACTCGCTGAACACTGAAGCTTTCTTT. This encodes CASSPHPNSLNTEAFF.

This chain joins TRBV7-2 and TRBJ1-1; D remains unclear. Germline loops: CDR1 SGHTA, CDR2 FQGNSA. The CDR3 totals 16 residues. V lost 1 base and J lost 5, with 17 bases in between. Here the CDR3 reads CASSLVLNGESTEAFF. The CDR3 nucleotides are TGTGCCAGCAGCTTAGTCCTAAACGGGGAATCGACTGAAGCTTTCTTT. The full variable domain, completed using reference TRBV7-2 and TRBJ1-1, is GAGVSQSPSNKVTEKGKDVELRCDPISGHTALYWYRQSLGQGLEFLIYFQGNSAPDKSGLPSDRFSAERTGGSVSTLTIQRTQQEDSAVYLCASSLVLNGESTEAFFGQGTRLTVV.

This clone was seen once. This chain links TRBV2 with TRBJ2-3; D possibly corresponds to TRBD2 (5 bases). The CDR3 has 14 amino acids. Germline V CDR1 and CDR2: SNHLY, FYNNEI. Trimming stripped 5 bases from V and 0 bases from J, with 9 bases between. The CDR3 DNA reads TGTGCCAGCAGTCGGACTTTAAGCACAGATACGCAGTATTTT. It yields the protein CASSRTLSTDTQYF.

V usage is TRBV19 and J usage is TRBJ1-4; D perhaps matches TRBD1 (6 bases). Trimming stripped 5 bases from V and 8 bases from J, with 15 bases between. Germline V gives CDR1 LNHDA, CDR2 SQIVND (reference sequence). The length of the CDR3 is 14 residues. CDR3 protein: CASSSTGRGEKLFF. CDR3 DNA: TGTGCCAGTAGTTCTACAGGGAGAGGGGAAAAACTGTTTTTT.

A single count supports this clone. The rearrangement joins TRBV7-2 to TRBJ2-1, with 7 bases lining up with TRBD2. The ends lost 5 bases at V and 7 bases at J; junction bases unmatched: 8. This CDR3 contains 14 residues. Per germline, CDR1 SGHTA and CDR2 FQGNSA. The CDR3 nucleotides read TGTGCCAGCAGCCCCCCCGGGAGGAGGAATGAGCAGTTCTTC. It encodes CASSPPGRRNEQFF.

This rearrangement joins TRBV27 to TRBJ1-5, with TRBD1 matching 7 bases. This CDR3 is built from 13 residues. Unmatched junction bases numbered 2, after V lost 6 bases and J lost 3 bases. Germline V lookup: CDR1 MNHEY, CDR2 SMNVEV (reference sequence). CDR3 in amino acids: CASRGQNNQPQHF. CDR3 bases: TGTGCCAGCAGGGGACAGAACAATCAGCCCCAGCATTTT.

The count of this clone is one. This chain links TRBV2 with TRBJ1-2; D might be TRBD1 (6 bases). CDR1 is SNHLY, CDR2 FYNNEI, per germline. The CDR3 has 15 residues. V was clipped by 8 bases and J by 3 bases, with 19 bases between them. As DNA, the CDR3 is TGTGCCAGCCTACTTAGGGGGGGGATAGACTATGGCTACACCTTC. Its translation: CASLLRGGIDYGYTF.

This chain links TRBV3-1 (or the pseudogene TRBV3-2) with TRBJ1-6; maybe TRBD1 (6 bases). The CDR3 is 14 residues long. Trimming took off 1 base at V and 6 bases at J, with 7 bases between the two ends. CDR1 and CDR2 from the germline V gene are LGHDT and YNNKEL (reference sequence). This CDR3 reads CASSQAGANSPLHF. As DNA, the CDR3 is TGTGCCAGCAGCCAAGCAGGGGCTAATTCACCCCTCCACTTT.

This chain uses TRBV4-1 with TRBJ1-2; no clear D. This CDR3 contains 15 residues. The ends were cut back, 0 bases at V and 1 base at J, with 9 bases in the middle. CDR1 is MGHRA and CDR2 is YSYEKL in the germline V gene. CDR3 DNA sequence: TGCGCCAGCAGCCAAGATAACTATGGTAACTATGGCTACACCTTC. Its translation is CASSQDNYGNYGYTF.

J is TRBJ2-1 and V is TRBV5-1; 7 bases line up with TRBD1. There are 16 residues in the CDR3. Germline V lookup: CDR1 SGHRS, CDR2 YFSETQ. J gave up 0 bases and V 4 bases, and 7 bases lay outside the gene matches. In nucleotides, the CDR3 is TGCGCCAGCAGCCCGAGGGACAGTAGCTCCTACAATGAGCAGTTCTTC. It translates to CASSPRDSSSYNEQFF.

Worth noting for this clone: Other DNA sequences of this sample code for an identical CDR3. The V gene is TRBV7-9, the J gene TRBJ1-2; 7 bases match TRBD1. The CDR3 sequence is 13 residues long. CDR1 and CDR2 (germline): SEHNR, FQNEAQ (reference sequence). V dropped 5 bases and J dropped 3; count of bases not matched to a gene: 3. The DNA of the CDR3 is TGTGCCAGCAGCCCAGACAGGGACTATGGCTACACCTTC. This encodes CASSPDRDYGYTF.

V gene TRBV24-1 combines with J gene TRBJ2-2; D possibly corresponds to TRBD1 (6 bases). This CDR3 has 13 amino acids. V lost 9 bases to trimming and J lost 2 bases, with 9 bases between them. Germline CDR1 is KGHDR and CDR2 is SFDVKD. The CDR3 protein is CATLDSNTGELFF. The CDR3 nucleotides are TGTGCCACCCTGGACAGTAACACCGGGGAGCTGTTTTTT.

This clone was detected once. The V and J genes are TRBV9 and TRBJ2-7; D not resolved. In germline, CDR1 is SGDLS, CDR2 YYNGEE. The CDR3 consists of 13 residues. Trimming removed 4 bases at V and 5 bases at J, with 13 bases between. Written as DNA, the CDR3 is TGTGCCAGCAGCCCCCGTATATCCCACGAGCAGTACTTC. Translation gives CASSPRISHEQYF.

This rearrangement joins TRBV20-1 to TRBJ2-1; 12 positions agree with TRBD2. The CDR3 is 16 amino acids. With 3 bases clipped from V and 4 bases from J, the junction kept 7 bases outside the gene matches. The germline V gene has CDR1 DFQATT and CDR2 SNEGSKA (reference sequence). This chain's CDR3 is CSASTTSGGRYNEQFF. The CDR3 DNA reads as TGCAGTGCTAGTACCACTAGCGGGGGGCGATACAATGAGCAGTTCTTC.